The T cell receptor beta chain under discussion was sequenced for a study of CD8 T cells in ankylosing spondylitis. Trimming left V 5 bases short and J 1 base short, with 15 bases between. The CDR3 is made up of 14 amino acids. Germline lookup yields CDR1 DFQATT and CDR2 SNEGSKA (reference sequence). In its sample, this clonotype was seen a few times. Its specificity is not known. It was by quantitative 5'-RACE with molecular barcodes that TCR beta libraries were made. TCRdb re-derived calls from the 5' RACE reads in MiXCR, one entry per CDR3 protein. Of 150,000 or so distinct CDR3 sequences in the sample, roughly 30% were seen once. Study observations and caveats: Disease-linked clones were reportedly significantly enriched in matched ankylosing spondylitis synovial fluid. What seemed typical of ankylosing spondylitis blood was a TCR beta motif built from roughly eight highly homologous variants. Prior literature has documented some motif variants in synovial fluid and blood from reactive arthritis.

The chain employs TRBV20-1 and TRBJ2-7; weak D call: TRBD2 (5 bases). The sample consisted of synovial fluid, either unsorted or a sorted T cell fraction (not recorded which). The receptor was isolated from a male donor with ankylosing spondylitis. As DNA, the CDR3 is TGCAGTGCTCCAAGGCAGCTAGCATCCTACGAGCAGTACTTC. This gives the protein CSAPRQLASYEQYF.